The rows below give T cell receptor beta chains drawn from one sample of a study of blood T cell repertoires in COVID-19. Clones were sequenced by immunoSEQ multiplex PCR, and TCRdb holds only the in-frame ones, with some missing. The data hold about 220,000 clones, with about 90% observed a single time. Input material: peripheral blood. The receptors originated from a man aged 40-50 years with active or convalescent COVID-19. CDR3s include the opening cysteine and the closing phenylalanine or tryptophan. A D gene is named only where the DNA matches it firmly. Where a row states a size, it is once, few, many or the class of an expanded clone; other rows omit it.

d_call	v_call	j_call	clone_size	cdr3_aa	cdr3_nt
TRBD1	TRBV4-1	TRBJ2-7	NA	CASSPQGTGGTYEQYF	TGCGCCAGCAGCCCCCAAGGGACAGGGGGGACCTACGAGCAGTACTTC
NA	TRBV19	TRBJ2-1	NA	CASSIGMGRGNEQFF	TGTGCCAGTAGTATAGGTATGGGCAGGGGAAATGAGCAGTTCTTC
TRBD2	TRBV7-8	TRBJ2-3	once	CASSLVRWGGGDTQYF	TGTGCCAGCAGCTTAGTGAGATGGGGGGGTGGAGATACGCAGTATTTT
TRBD2	TRBV27	TRBJ2-7	NA	CASSLRGGKSYEQYF	TGTGCCAGCAGTTTACGGGGGGGGAAGTCCTACGAGCAGTACTTC
NA	TRBV4-2	TRBJ1-2	NA	CASSQATANYGYTF	TGTGCCAGCAGCCAAGCGACTGCTAACTATGGCTACACCTTC
TRBD1	TRBV5-6	TRBJ1-1	NA	CASSFGQVAEAFF	TGTGCCAGCAGCTTCGGACAGGTAGCTGAAGCTTTCTTT
TRBD1	TRBV5-1	TRBJ1-1	NA	CASSLERQGAFF	TGCGCCAGCAGCTTGGAGCGACAGGGGGCTTTCTTT
TRBD2	TRBV27	TRBJ2-3	NA	CASSSLRREGPRTDTQYF	TGTGCCAGCAGTTCACTTAGGCGGGAGGGCCCTCGCACAGATACGCAGTATTTT
TRBD1	TRBV7-9	TRBJ1-2	NA	CASSPRDSYYGYTF	TGTGCCAGCAGCCCCAGGGACAGTTACTATGGCTACACCTTC
NA	TRBV12-3/TRBV12-4	TRBJ1-2	NA	CASSLVSGVGYTF	TGTGCCAGCAGTTTAGTCTCGGGAGTCGGCTACACCTTC
NA	TRBV5-5	TRBJ2-7	NA	CASSPQGVGDEQYF	TGTGCCAGCAGCCCACAGGGCGTTGGCGACGAGCAGTACTTC
TRBD2	TRBV15	TRBJ2-4	NA	CATSVPGLAGRGYIQYF	TGTGCCACCAGCGTCCCGGGACTAGCGGGGCGGGGGTACATTCAGTACTTC
NA	TRBV7-6	TRBJ1-1	few	CASSPRAGVSYTEAFF	TGTGCCAGCAGCCCTAGGGCGGGGGTCTCCTACACTGAAGCTTTCTTT
NA	TRBV10-3	TRBJ1-4	NA	CAISGGHNEKLFF	TGTGCCATCAGTGGCGGACATAATGAAAAACTGTTTTTT
NA	TRBV9	TRBJ2-7	NA	CASSVWNRNYEQYF	TGTGCCAGCAGCGTATGGAACAGGAACTACGAGCAGTACTTC
NA	TRBV12-3/TRBV12-4	TRBJ2-3	NA	CASSSSDTQYF	TGTGCCAGCAGTTCGTCAGATACGCAGTATTTT
TRBD1	TRBV5-6	TRBJ1-1	NA	CASSLAGTANTEAFF	TGTGCCAGCAGCTTGGCCGGGACAGCGAACACTGAAGCTTTCTTT
TRBD1	TRBV4-1	TRBJ1-3	NA	CASSQLVTGGSSGNTIYF	TGCGCCAGCAGCCAGCTAGTGACAGGGGGGAGCTCTGGAAACACCATATATTTT
TRBD2	TRBV2	TRBJ2-7	NA	CSSTGGELYEQYF	TGCTCTTCCACCGGGGGGGAGCTGTACGAGCAGTACTTC
NA	TRBV10-3	TRBJ1-1	NA	CAISDSRQVRTEAFF	TGTGCCATCAGTGATTCTAGACAGGTGCGGACTGAAGCTTTCTTT
NA	TRBV2	TRBJ1-2	once	CASSEALPGQTNYGYTF	TGTGCCAGCAGTGAAGCCCTCCCAGGACAGACTAACTATGGCTACACCTTC
NA	TRBV7-2	TRBJ2-7	NA	CASSLDAGRGYEQYF	TGTGCCAGCAGCTTAGACGCGGGCAGGGGATACGAGCAGTACTTC
NA	TRBV18	TRBJ2-2	NA	CASSPPTRIGNTGELFF	TGTGCCAGCTCACCCCCGACACGGATAGGGAACACCGGGGAGCTGTTTTTT
TRBD1	TRBV4-1	TRBJ2-7	NA	CASSQESGTGGAEQYF	TGCGCCAGCAGCCAAGAATCCGGGACAGGGGGCGCGGAGCAGTACTTC
NA	TRBV7-8	TRBJ2-7	once	CASSSGWESEQYF	TGTGCCAGCAGCTCCGGTTGGGAGTCCGAGCAGTACTTC
NA	TRBV11-2	TRBJ1-5	NA	CASSPTGRNQPQHF	TGTGCCAGCAGCCCCACAGGGCGAAATCAGCCCCAGCATTTT
NA	TRBV5-1	TRBJ2-5	NA	CASSSRRQGRETQYF	TGCGCCAGCAGCAGTAGACGGCAGGGGAGAGAGACCCAGTACTTC
NA	TRBV30	TRBJ1-5	NA	CAWSKSVHQPQHF	TGTGCCTGGAGTAAGTCAGTGCATCAGCCCCAGCATTTT
NA	TRBV5-1	TRBJ1-3	NA	CASSLAADFGNTIYF	TGCGCCAGCAGCTTGGCTGCCGACTTTGGAAACACCATATATTTT
TRBD1	TRBV6-5	TRBJ1-2	NA	CASSSTGTDGYTF	TGTGCCAGCAGTTCCACCGGGACAGATGGCTACACCTTC
NA	TRBV18	TRBJ1-6	NA	CASSPTDYNSPLHF	TGTGCCAGCTCACCGACAGACTATAATTCACCCCTCCACTTT
NA	TRBV7-9	TRBJ1-1	few	CASSRQTEITEAFF	TGTGCCAGCAGTCGCCAGACAGAAATCACTGAAGCTTTCTTT
NA	TRBV29-1	TRBJ2-5	NA	CSVVGSWGETQYF	TGCAGCGTTGTGGGCAGCTGGGGCGAGACCCAGTACTTC
TRBD2	TRBV7-8	TRBJ2-7	NA	CASSLAGGSSYEQYF	TGTGCCAGCAGCCTAGCGGGAGGGAGTTCCTACGAGCAGTACTTC
TRBD1	TRBV6-6	TRBJ1-3	NA	CASSPGQGGSGNTIYF	TGTGCCAGCAGTCCGGGACAGGGGGGATCTGGAAACACCATATATTTT